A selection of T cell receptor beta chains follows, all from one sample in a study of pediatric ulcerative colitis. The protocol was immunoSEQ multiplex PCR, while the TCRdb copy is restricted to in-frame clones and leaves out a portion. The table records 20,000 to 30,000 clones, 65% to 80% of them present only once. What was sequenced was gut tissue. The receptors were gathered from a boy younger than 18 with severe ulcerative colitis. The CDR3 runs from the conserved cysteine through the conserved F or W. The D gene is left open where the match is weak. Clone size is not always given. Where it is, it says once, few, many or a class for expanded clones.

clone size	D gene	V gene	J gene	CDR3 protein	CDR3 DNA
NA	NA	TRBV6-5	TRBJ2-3	CASSPVGLRADTQYF	TGTGCCAGCAGTCCCGTCGGACTCAGGGCAGATACGCAGTATTTT
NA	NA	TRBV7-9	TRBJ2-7	CASSLDTVVSYEQYF	TGTGCCAGCAGCTTAGATACCGTGGTCTCCTACGAGCAGTACTTC
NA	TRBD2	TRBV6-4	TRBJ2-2	CASSEGEGRNTGELFF	TGTGCCAGCAGTGAGGGGGAGGGCCGGAACACCGGGGAGCTGTTTTTT
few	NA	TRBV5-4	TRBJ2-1	CASSEDGYNEQFF	TGTGCCAGCAGCGAGGACGGATACAATGAGCAGTTCTTC
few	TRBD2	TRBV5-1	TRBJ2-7	CASSTGLAGGQIAYEQYF	TGCGCCAGCAGCACGGGACTAGCGGGAGGCCAAATCGCCTACGAGCAGTACTTC
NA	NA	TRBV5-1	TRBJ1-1	CASSLGALGTAEAFF	TGCGCCAGCAGCTTGGGGGCACTAGGGACGGCTGAAGCTTTCTTT
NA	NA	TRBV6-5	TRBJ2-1	CASSYSSGSSYNEQFF	TGTGCCAGCAGTTACTCGAGCGGCAGTTCCTACAATGAGCAGTTCTTC
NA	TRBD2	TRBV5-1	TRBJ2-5	CASNSLAGGPKTQYF	TGCGCCAGTAACTCGTTAGCGGGAGGGCCGAAGACCCAGTACTTC
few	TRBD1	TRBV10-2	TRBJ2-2	CASRDRDTGELFF	TGCGCCAGCCGGGACAGGGACACCGGGGAGCTGTTTTTT
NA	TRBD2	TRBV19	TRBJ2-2	CASSTLTSGRRKDTGELFF	TGTGCCAGTAGTACCCTGACTAGCGGGAGAAGGAAGGACACCGGGGAGCTGTTTTTT
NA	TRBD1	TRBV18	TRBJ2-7	CASSVRDRAYEQYF	TGTGCCAGCTCTGTCCGGGACAGGGCCTACGAGCAGTACTTC
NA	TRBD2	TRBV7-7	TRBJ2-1	CASSLNRDYFNEQFF	TGTGCTAGCAGCTTAAATCGGGACTACTTCAATGAGCAGTTCTTC
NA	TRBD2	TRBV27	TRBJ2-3	CASSPRAGMADTQYF	TGTGCCAGCAGTCCACGAGCGGGAATGGCAGATACGCAGTATTTT
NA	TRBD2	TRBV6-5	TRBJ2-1	CASSYPSGRANEQFF	TGTGCCAGCAGTTATCCTAGCGGGAGGGCCAATGAGCAGTTCTTC
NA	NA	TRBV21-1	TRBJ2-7	CASSNSYPGQGRGRYEQYF	TGTGCCAGCAGCAACTCATATCCGGGACAAGGAAGAGGGCGTTACGAGCAGTACTTC
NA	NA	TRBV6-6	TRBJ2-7	CASGGGNEQYF	TGTGCCAGCGGCGGGGGCAACGAGCAGTACTTC
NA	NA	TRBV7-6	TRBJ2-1	CASSLAYVGGIYNEQFF	TGTGCCAGCAGCTTAGCGTACGTGGGAGGAATCTACAATGAGCAGTTCTTC
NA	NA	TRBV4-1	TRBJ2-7	CASSSPGGNSYEQYF	TGCGCCAGCAGCTCCCCCGGCGGGAACTCCTACGAGCAGTACTTC
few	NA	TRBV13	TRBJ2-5	CASSRWGVGGETQYF	TGTGCCAGCAGCCGTTGGGGGGTGGGTGGAGAGACCCAGTACTTC
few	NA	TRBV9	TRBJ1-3	CASSVATDPTIYF	TGTGCCAGCAGCGTAGCTACGGATCCCACCATATATTTT
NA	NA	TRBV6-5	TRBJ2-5	CATSKRKQETQYF	TGTGCCACCAGCAAGAGGAAGCAAGAGACCCAGTACTTC
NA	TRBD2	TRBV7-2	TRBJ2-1	CASSRLVGAGGNTEQFF	TGTGCCAGCAGCCGATTGGTGGGGGCGGGAGGGAATACTGAGCAGTTCTTC